This entry lists 2 T cell receptor beta chains sequenced from one sample in a study of shared clonotypes between healthy human individuals. Clones were read by immunoSEQ multiplex PCR, and TCRdb kept only the in-frame ones, dropping some. Among around 560,000 clones listed, 90% to 95% were seen once. Naive CD8 isolation took CD45RO-negative cells positively selected for CCR7 and excluded terminally differentiated effector memory CD45RA+ cells. The sequencing input was naive CD8+ T cells sorted from blood. Receptors were obtained from a woman in her 30s in good health.

In this sample, this clone turned up once. The genes are TRBV5-1 and TRBJ2-3; 9 bases are shared with TRBD1. The CDR3 length is 15 residues. Germline CDR1 is SGHRS and CDR2 is YFSETQ. The junction had 6 bases not matched to a gene; V was cut back by 4 bases and J by 3 bases. This CDR3 is CASSERGTGTDTQYF. As DNA, the CDR3 is TGCGCCAGCAGCGAAAGGGGGACAGGGACAGATACGCAGTATTTT.

V gene TRBV13 combines with J gene TRBJ2-7; a possible D gene is TRBD1 (6 bases). The CDR3 consists of 16 residues. V was cut by 7 bases and J by 6 bases, with 25 bases left in between. Germline V gene lookup returns CDR1 PRHDT and CDR2 FYEKMQ (reference sequence). DNA of the CDR3: TGTGCCAGCACCCCGTTATACAGGGCCGATACGGGCGAGCAGTACTTC. Residues: CASTPLYRADTGEQYF. The complete variable domain, with remaining parts taken from reference TRBV13 and TRBJ2-7, reads AAGVIQSPRHLIKEKRETATLKCYPIPRHDTVYWYQQGPGQDPQFLISFYEKMQSDKGSIPDRFSAQQFSDYHSELNMSSLELGDSALYFCASTPLYRADTGEQYFGPGTRLTVT.